The rows below give T cell receptor beta chains drawn from one sample of a study of technical replicates of blood from a handful of donors. TCRdb's copy holds only in-frame clones and misses some; the assay was immunoSEQ multiplex PCR. The sample records approximately 76,000 clones, around 90% being singletons. The source material was T cells isolated from PBMCs. All receptors come from a human donor in good health. Both conserved end residues are part of each CDR3. D genes are given only for firm matches. Size values are once, few and many counts, or a class for expanded clones, and some rows have none.

V	D	size	J	DNA	CDR3
TRBV11-1	TRBD1	-	TRBJ2-7	TGTGCCAGCAGCCGTGCCGGGACAGGTACCTACGAGCAGTACTTC	CASSRAGTGTYEQYF
TRBV7-2	TRBD2	-	TRBJ2-1	TGTGCCAGCAGCTTCTTAGCGGGAGGGCCGGGTGAGCAGTTCTTC	CASSFLAGGPGEQFF
TRBV21-1	-	-	TRBJ2-7	TGTGCCAGCATCGAAGGCTCTCAGTATGGGACAGGGGGCGGGGGGGACTCCTACGAGCAGTACTTC	CASIEGSQYGTGGGGDSYEQYF
TRBV27	TRBD2	-	TRBJ2-7	TGTGCCAGCAGTAAACGACTAGCGGGACAGTACGAGCAGTACTTC	CASSKRLAGQYEQYF
TRBV30	TRBD1	few	TRBJ1-1	TGTGCCTGGATCAAAGCCATGACAGGGACGGCTTTCTTT	CAWIKAMTGTAFF
TRBV5-4	TRBD2	-	TRBJ2-3	TGTGCCAGCAGACCCACTAGCGGGGCCACAGATACGCAGTATTTT	CASRPTSGATDTQYF
TRBV4-2	TRBD2	-	TRBJ2-1	TGTGCCAGCAGCCACCCTAGCGGGAGCGTGGACAATGAGCAGTTCTTC	CASSHPSGSVDNEQFF
TRBV19	-	-	TRBJ2-3	TGTGCCAGTAGTCCGGGACTTCCAGATACGCAGTATTTT	CASSPGLPDTQYF
TRBV11-1	-	-	TRBJ2-7	TGTGCCAGCAGCCAGGCCGGGACATGGGGCAACGAGCAGTACTTC	CASSQAGTWGNEQYF
TRBV5-4	-	-	TRBJ2-2	TGTGCCAGCAGCTCCAGCGCCAAACGGGATACCGGGGAGCTGTTTTTT	CASSSSAKRDTGELFF
TRBV19	-	-	TRBJ1-1	TGTGCCAGTAGTATAGGGACAGCGAACACTGAAGCTTTCTTT	CASSIGTANTEAFF
TRBV10-2	-	-	TRBJ1-2	TGCGCCAGCAGTGAGTCTTCGTATTGGACAGACTTCTACTATGGCTACACCTTC	CASSESSYWTDFYYGYTF
TRBV4-1	-	-	TRBJ1-3	TGCGCCAGCAGCGGGGCGCCCTCTGGAAACACCATATATTTT	CASSGAPSGNTIYF
TRBV5-6	-	-	TRBJ1-1	TGTGCCAGCAGCCCAAGGGGGGGTATTACTGAAGCTTTCTTT	CASSPRGGITEAFF
TRBV14	-	-	TRBJ2-3	TGTGCCAGCACTCCAAGGTGGGGGCCGGGGAGTGCTAGCACAGATACGCAGTATTTT	CASTPRWGPGSASTDTQYF
TRBV27	TRBD2	-	TRBJ2-2	TGTGCCAGCAGTTCCCAGGGACTAGCAGTTTTGAATACCGGGGAGCTGTTTTTT	CASSSQGLAVLNTGELFF
TRBV7-9	-	-	TRBJ2-7	TGTGCCAGCAGCTTACAGGGATACGAGCAGTACTTC	CASSLQGYEQYF
TRBV7-8	-	-	TRBJ1-5	TGTGCCAGCAGCTTAGGACAGAAGAATAGCAATCAGCCCCAGCATTTT	CASSLGQKNSNQPQHF
TRBV10-3	-	-	TRBJ1-2	TGTGCCATCAGTGCCGGAACAGACTATGGCTACACCTTC	CAISAGTDYGYTF
TRBV14	TRBD1	-	TRBJ1-1	TGTGCCAGCAGCCAAGTTCAGGGGGTTGCCCCTGAAGCTTTCTTT	CASSQVQGVAPEAFF
TRBV28	-	-	TRBJ2-7	TGTGCCAGCAGCCCCCCCCTCTACGAGCAGTACTTC	CASSPPLYEQYF
TRBV27	-	-	TRBJ1-1	TGTGCCAGCAGTTTATCTCTCCTCAGTGAAGCTTTCTTT	CASSLSLLSEAFF
TRBV11-3	TRBD1	-	TRBJ2-1	TGTGCCAGCAGCTACGACAGGGGGAATGAGCAGTTCTTC	CASSYDRGNEQFF
TRBV4-2	TRBD2	-	TRBJ2-1	TGTGCCAGCAGCCGGGGACTAGCGGCGTCCTACAATGAGCAGTTCTTC	CASSRGLAASYNEQFF
TRBV12-5	-	-	TRBJ1-1	TGTGCTAGTGCCCCCAGCGGCATTTGGAACACTGAAGCTTTCTTT	CASAPSGIWNTEAFF
TRBV11-2	-	-	TRBJ2-7	TGTGCCAGCCGGGGGAAAGTCTACGAGCAGTACTTC	CASRGKVYEQYF
TRBV9	TRBD1	-	TRBJ2-1	TGTGCCAGCAGCTCTACAGGGGTGGGCTACAATGAGCAGTTCTTC	CASSSTGVGYNEQFF
TRBV30	TRBD1	-	TRBJ1-2	TGTGCCTGGAGTGTACGAGGGGGCGTCGGCTATGGCTACACCTTC	CAWSVRGGVGYGYTF
TRBV21-1	-	once	TRBJ2-7	TGTGCCAGCAGCAAAACTGGTCCCAGGGTAAAGTCCTACGAGCAGTACTTC	CASSKTGPRVKSYEQYF
TRBV6-5	-	-	TRBJ2-7	TGTGCCAGCAGTCCGACTAGTAGCTCCTACGAGCAGTACTTC	CASSPTSSSYEQYF
TRBV11-2	TRBD1	-	TRBJ2-7	TGTGCCAGCAGCTTGTCGCCCCAGGGGGACGAGCAGTACTTC	CASSLSPQGDEQYF
TRBV7-6	TRBD2	-	TRBJ2-5	TGTGCCAGCAGCTTCCCGACTAGCGGCCCCCAAGAGACCCAGTACTTC	CASSFPTSGPQETQYF
TRBV4-1	-	-	TRBJ2-3	TGCGCCAGCAGCCTGGGGCGTAGCACAGATACGCAGTATTTT	CASSLGRSTDTQYF
TRBV15	-	-	TRBJ1-5	TGTGCCACCAGCAGAGGTGAGATCCGCAATCAGCCCCAGCATTTT	CATSRGEIRNQPQHF
TRBV11-2	-	-	TRBJ1-2	TGTGCCAGCAGCCAGACAGAGGTTACAGGGTATGGCTACACCTTC	CASSQTEVTGYGYTF
TRBV5-6	TRBD2	-	TRBJ2-5	TGTGCCAGCAGCGAAAAATTAGCGGGAGGAGGAGAGACCCAGTACTTC	CASSEKLAGGGETQYF
TRBV7-8	-	-	TRBJ2-3	TGTGCCAGCAGCTTTCTCCCCTCAGATACGCAGTATTTT	CASSFLPSDTQYF
TRBV7-6	TRBD2	-	TRBJ2-7	TGTGCCAGCAGCTTAGCGAGCGGGAGGAGCTCCTACGAGCAGTACTTC	CASSLASGRSSYEQYF
TRBV7-9	-	-	TRBJ2-1	TGTGCCAGCAGCCAAGGAAGGGACACGGCCCGTCAGTTCTACAATGAGCAGTTCTTC	CASSQGRDTARQFYNEQFF
TRBV2	-	few	TRBJ1-3	TGTGCCAGCAGCCCCAAAAACACCATATATTTT	CASSPKNTIYF
TRBV4-1	-	-	TRBJ1-1	TGCGCCAGCAGCACACACCGAAACCGGGGTAGAGACACTGAAGCTTTCTTT	CASSTHRNRGRDTEAFF
TRBV28	-	-	TRBJ2-7	TGTGCCAGCAGGCTAGGCTCCTACGAGCAGTACTTC	CASRLGSYEQYF
TRBV25-1	TRBD1	-	TRBJ1-1	TGTGCCAGCAGTGAGACAGGGAGCGGCACTGAAGCTTTCTTT	CASSETGSGTEAFF
TRBV6-5	TRBD2	-	TRBJ2-7	TGTGCCAGCAGTTACTCGGTTAGCGGGGCCACCTACGAGCAGTACTTC	CASSYSVSGATYEQYF
TRBV19	-	-	TRBJ2-1	TGTGCCAGTAGTTTGAGCTCCTACAATGAGCAGTTCTTC	CASSLSSYNEQFF
TRBV4-2	-	-	TRBJ1-1	TGTGCCAGCAGCCAGGTCTCAGGGCCTCTGAACACTGAAGCTTTCTTT	CASSQVSGPLNTEAFF
TRBV2	-	-	TRBJ2-3	TGTGCCAGCATTCAGGAGGGTACGCAGTATTTT	CASIQEGTQYF
TRBV29-1	TRBD1	-	TRBJ1-6	TGCAGCGTTCAGACAGGGTTTGGTTCACCCCTCCACTTT	CSVQTGFGSPLHF
TRBV6-1	TRBD1	-	TRBJ1-6	TGTGCCAGCAGTGAATACCCCGGACAGGGGGCGAATTCACCCCTCCACTTT	CASSEYPGQGANSPLHF
TRBV2	TRBD2	-	TRBJ2-1	TGTGCCAGCAGTGAAGTTGCTAGCGGGGGCTATTACAATGAGCAGTTCTTC	CASSEVASGGYYNEQFF
TRBV11-3	-	-	TRBJ2-3	TGTGCCAGCAGCTTAGTCCTTTCCCAGGGCACAGATACGCAGTATTTT	CASSLVLSQGTDTQYF
TRBV7-3	TRBD1	-	TRBJ2-1	TGTGCCAGCAGCTCCCAGGACAGGAGTGAGCAGTTCTTC	CASSSQDRSEQFF
TRBV11-2	-	-	TRBJ2-6	TGTGCCAGCAGCGTACAGCCTGGGGCCAACGTCCTGACTTTC	CASSVQPGANVLTF